The clone carrying this TCR beta chain was seen a few times. As yet, its antigen is unknown. This CDR3 is built from 16 residues. Germline assignment: CDR1 SGHRS and CDR2 YFSETQ. Trimming removed 7 bases from V and 0 bases from J, with 17 bases in between. The sample comes from a study of identical twins. Via MiXCR, TCRdb re-called the 5' RACE reads, giving one row per CDR3 protein. This table has under 1 million distinct CDR3 sequences, roughly an eighth appearing once. Study findings and constraints: Conclusions relied on cross-sectional statistical analysis, not following the same donors.

This sample also appeared in a second study, on yellow fever vaccine responses in identical twins. That report adds: The authors reported partly convergent, partly personalized vaccine responses in identical twins.

This receptor was obtained from a woman younger than 30 in good health. The chain has TRBV5-1 and TRBJ2-1, with a tentative D call TRBD2 (6 bases). The sequencing sample was made of PBMCs. CDR3 nucleotides: TGCGCCAGCTACTCCGGGACTCCCGGCTCCTACAATGAGCAGTTCTTC. Amino acid sequence: CASYSGTPGSYNEQFF.